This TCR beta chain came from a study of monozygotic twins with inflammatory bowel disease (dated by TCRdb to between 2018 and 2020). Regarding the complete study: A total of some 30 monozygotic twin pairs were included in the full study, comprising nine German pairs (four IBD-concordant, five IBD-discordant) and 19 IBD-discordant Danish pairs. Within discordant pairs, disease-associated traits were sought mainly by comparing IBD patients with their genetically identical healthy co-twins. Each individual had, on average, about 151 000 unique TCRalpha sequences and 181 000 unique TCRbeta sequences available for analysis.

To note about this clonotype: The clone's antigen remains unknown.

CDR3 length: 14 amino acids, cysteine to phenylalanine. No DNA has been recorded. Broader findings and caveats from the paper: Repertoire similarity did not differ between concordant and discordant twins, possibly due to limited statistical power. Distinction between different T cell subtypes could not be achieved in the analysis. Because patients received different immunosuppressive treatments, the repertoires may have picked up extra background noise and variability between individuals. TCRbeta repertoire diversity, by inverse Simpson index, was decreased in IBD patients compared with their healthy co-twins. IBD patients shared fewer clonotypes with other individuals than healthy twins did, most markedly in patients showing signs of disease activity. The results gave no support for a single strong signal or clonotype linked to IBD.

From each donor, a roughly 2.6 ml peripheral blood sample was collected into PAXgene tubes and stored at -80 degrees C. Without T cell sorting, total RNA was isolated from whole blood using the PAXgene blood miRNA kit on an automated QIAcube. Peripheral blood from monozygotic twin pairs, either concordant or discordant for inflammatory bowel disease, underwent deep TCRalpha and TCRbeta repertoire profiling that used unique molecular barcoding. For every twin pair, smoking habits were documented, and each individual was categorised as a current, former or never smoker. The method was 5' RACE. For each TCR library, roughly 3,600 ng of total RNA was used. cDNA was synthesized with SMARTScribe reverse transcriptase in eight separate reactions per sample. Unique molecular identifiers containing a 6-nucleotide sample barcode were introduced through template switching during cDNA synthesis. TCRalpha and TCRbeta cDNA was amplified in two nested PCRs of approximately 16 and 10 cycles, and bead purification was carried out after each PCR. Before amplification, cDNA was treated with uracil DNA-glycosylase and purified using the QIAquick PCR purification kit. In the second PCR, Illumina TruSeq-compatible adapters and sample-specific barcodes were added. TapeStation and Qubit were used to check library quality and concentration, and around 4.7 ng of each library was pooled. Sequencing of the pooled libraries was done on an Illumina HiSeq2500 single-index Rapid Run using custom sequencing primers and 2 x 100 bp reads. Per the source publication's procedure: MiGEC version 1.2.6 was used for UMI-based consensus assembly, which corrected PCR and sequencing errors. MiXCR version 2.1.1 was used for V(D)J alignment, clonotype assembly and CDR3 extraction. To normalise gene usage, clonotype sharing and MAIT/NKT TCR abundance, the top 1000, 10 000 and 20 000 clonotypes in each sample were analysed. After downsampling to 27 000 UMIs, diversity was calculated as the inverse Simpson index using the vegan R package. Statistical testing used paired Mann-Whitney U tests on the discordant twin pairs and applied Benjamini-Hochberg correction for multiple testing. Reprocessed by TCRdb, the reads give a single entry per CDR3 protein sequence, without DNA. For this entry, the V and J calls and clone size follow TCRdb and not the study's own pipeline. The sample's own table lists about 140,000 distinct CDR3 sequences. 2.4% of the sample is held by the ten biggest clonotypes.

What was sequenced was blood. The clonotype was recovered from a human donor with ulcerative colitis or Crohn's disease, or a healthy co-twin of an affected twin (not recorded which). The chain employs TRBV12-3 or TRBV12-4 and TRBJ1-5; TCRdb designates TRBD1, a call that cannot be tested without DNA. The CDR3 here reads CASSFQGSNQPQHF.